Below are 26 T cell receptor beta chains sequenced from a single sample in a study of cytomegalovirus exposure and HLA in healthy donors. Clones were sequenced by immunoSEQ multiplex PCR, and TCRdb holds only the in-frame ones, with some missing. The table has some 74,000 clones, 93% seen once. The sequenced sample consisted of PBMCs. These TCRs come from a woman aged 30 to 39 in good health and CMV-seronegative.

J is TRBJ1-5 and V is TRBV2; TRBD1 aligns across 8 bases. This CDR3 is built from 14 residues. With V trimmed by 6 bases and J by 6 bases, 7 bases remained unmatched. The germline gives CDR1 SNHLY, CDR2 FYNNEI. The CDR3 coding sequence is TGTGCCAGCAGCACAACAGGGGGTGGTCAGCCCCAGCATTTT. Protein sequence: CASSTTGGGQPQHF.

The gene calls are TRBV7-8 and TRBJ1-5, with D possibly matching TRBD1 (5 bases). CDR1 SGHVS and CDR2 FQNEAQ come from the germline V gene. The CDR3 sequence is 20 residues long. V was cut by 5 bases and J by 0 bases, with 26 bases left in between. Here the CDR3 reads CASSPRRGRATLNSNQPQHF. In DNA form, the CDR3 reads TGTGCCAGCAGCCCTAGAAGGGGCAGGGCGACTCTAAATAGCAATCAGCCCCAGCATTTT.

The CDR3 loop is CASRRSTDTQYF. The CDR3 nucleotides read TGTGCCAGCAGGCGTAGCACAGATACGCAGTATTTT. The chain employs TRBV5-4 and TRBJ2-3; D not resolved. This CDR3 spans 12 amino acids. Trimming took off 5 bases at V and 0 bases at J, with 4 bases between the two ends. Germline-derived CDR1 and CDR2 are SGHNT and YYREEE (reference sequence).

The V and J genes are TRBV7-2 and TRBJ2-5; the D gene is possibly TRBD2 (5 bases). V lost 7 bases and J lost 13, with 22 bases in between. The germline V gene has CDR1 SGHTA and CDR2 FQGNSA. The CDR3 length is 13 residues. CDR3 bases: TGTGCCAGCATTGGAATACGACCCGGAGGAGTGTACTTC. Translation gives CASIGIRPGGVYF.

The chain joins TRBV29-1 to TRBJ2-1; 11 nucleotides align to TRBD1. The CDR3 is 16 amino acids. Germline CDR1 reads SQVTM; CDR2 reads ANQGSEA. The V and J ends lost 3 bases and 7 bases, in that order; junction bases with no gene match: 11. CDR3 loop: CSVDGTGGQTSNEQFF. The CDR3 nucleotides are TGCAGCGTTGATGGGACAGGGGGGCAGACATCTAATGAGCAGTTCTTC.

The chain recombines TRBV7-8 with TRBJ2-7, with 10 bases fitting TRBD1. Germline CDR1 SGHVS, CDR2 FQNEAQ. With V trimmed by 1 base and J by 3 bases, 3 bases remained unmatched. CDR3 length equals 15 residues. The CDR3 sequence: CASSLGQGAHYEQYF. Written as DNA, the CDR3 is TGTGCCAGCAGCTTAGGACAGGGGGCCCACTACGAGCAGTACTTC.

For this clone: Mismatch with germline at one junction end may stem from a read error. The V and J genes are TRBV5-8 and TRBJ2-4, with D possibly being TRBD2 (6 bases). The CDR3 runs to 9 residues. The germline gives CDR1 SGHTS, CDR2 YDEGEE. CDR3 nucleotides: TGTGCCAGCCTCGGGAGTATTCGCTTC. Amino acids: CASLGSIRF.

This rearrangement joins TRBV19 to TRBJ2-1, with 8 bases fitting TRBD2. Trimming cost V 1 base and J 7 bases; bases outside gene matches: 3. The CDR3 totals 14 residues. From germline, CDR1 is LNHDA and CDR2 SQIVND (reference sequence). The CDR3 sequence: CASSIAGGLNEQFF. CDR3 nucleotide sequence: TGTGCCAGTAGTATAGCGGGGGGGCTTAATGAGCAGTTCTTC.

V is TRBV27 and J is TRBJ1-5; possibly TRBD1 for D (5 bases). The CDR3 runs to 16 residues. Germline V gives CDR1 MNHEY, CDR2 SMNVEV (reference sequence). Trimming left V 2 bases short and J 2 bases short, with 13 bases between. The CDR3 DNA reads as TGTGCCAGCAGTTTAGTTGGGGCAAAGGGCAATCAGCCCCAGCATTTT. Protein sequence: CASSLVGAKGNQPQHF.

V and J are TRBV28 and TRBJ2-1, with 9 bases lining up with TRBD1. J gave up 5 bases and V 7 bases, and 12 bases lay outside the gene matches. From germline, CDR1 is MDHEN and CDR2 SYDVKM. CDR3 length: 16 residues. The CDR3 sequence is CASTTGGVGMDNEQFF. The CDR3 coding sequence is TGTGCCAGCACCACAGGGGGCGTTGGGATGGACAATGAGCAGTTCTTC.

The chain couples TRBV12-5 to TRBJ1-2, with D possibly being TRBD1 (5 bases). This CDR3 region has 12 residues. CDR1 LGHNT and CDR2 FRNRAP come from the germline V gene. V lost 6 bases, J lost 11 bases, and 16 bases lay in between. The CDR3 nucleotides read TGTGCTAGTGGACAACAACAGGCCGTGTACACCTTC. Translation: CASGQQQAVYTF.

The chain employs TRBV6-5 and TRBJ2-7; 14 bases line up with TRBD2. This CDR3 is 15 amino acids long. CDR1 MNHEY and CDR2 SVGAGI come from the germline V gene. The V gene end was trimmed by 6 bases and the J gene end by 2 bases; junction bases not matched to a gene: 3. The CDR3 DNA sequence: TGTGCCAGCAGCCCGGGACTAGCGGGAGCCTACGAGCAGTACTTC. This codes for CASSPGLAGAYEQYF.

The rearrangement joins TRBV7-8 to TRBJ1-3, with 7 bases lining up with TRBD1. There are 15 residues in the CDR3. Germline assignment: CDR1 SGHVS and CDR2 FQNEAQ. With V trimmed by 4 bases and J by 4 bases, 7 bases remained unmatched. In DNA, the CDR3 is TGTGCCAGCAGCTCCGACAGGGTCCCCGGAAACACCATATATTTT. Its protein is CASSSDRVPGNTIYF. Full variable domain (rest looked up from reference TRBV7-8 and TRBJ1-3): GAGVSQSPRYKVAKRGQDVALRCDPISGHVSLFWYQQALGQGPEFLTYFQNEAQLDKSGLPSDRFFAERPEGSVSTLKIQRTQQEDSAVYLCASSSDRVPGNTIYFGEGSWLTVV.

The chain uses TRBV29-1 and TRBJ1-2, with 7 positions matching TRBD1. The ends lost 6 bases at V and 0 bases at J; junction bases unmatched: 16. This CDR3 is 17 amino acids long. Germline V CDR1 and CDR2: SQVTM, ANQGSEA. In DNA, the CDR3 is TGCAGCGTATTGACAGGGTGGTTTGGGGCAGCTAACTATGGCTACACCTTC. This encodes CSVLTGWFGAANYGYTF. The entire variable domain, with the rest obtained from reference TRBV29-1 and TRBJ1-2, is as follows: SAVISQKPSRDICQRGTSLTIQCQVDSQVTMMFWYRQQPGQSLTLIATANQGSEATYESGFVIDKFPISRPNLTFSTLTVSNMSPEDSSIYLCSVLTGWFGAANYGYTFGSGTRLTVV.

The chain couples TRBV4-2 to TRBJ2-5, with TRBD1 identical over 12 bases. J gave up 5 bases and V 3 bases, and 7 bases lay outside the gene matches. The CDR3 sequence is 16 residues long. Germline-derived CDR1 and CDR2 are LGHNA and YNFKEQ. The CDR3 here is CASSHPGQGAVETQYF. CDR3 nucleotides: TGTGCCAGCAGCCATCCGGGACAGGGGGCTGTGGAGACCCAGTACTTC.

The chain joins TRBV28 to TRBJ2-7; 9 bases match TRBD1. Germline CDR1 MDHEN, CDR2 SYDVKM. The J segment lost 2 bases and the V segment lost 10 bases, leaving 6 bases of the junction unmatched. This CDR3 is built from 13 residues. The CDR3: CATSGTGTYEQYF. Written as DNA, the CDR3 is TGTGCCACCTCGGGGACAGGGACCTACGAGCAGTACTTC.

The J gene is TRBJ2-3, the V gene TRBV2; the match to TRBD1 covers 8 bases. Unmatched junction bases numbered 5, after V lost 6 bases and J lost 0 bases. Germline CDR1 reads SNHLY; CDR2 reads FYNNEI. The CDR3 is 15 amino acids. The CDR3 nucleotides are TGTGCCAGCAGAATAGACAGGGGTAGCACAGATACGCAGTATTTT. It yields the protein CASRIDRGSTDTQYF.

The CDR3 loop is CASSRIPGDNTGELFF. DNA for the CDR3: TGCGCCAGCAGTCGTATTCCGGGGGACAACACCGGGGAGCTGTTTTTT. V and J are TRBV5-1 and TRBJ2-2; D possibly corresponds to TRBD2 (6 bases). V gave up 5 bases and J gave up 2 bases, with 16 bases separating them. The CDR3 covers 16 residues. Germline CDR1 SGHRS, CDR2 YFSETQ.

This clone was recorded a few times. The chain couples TRBV6-1 to TRBJ1-6; maybe TRBD1 (5 bases). The CDR3 is made up of 14 amino acids. V was cut by 5 bases and J by 15 bases, with 20 bases left in between. The germline V gene encodes CDR1 MNHNS and CDR2 SASEGT. In DNA form, the CDR3 reads TGTGCCAGCAGTCCCACAGGTATCCCCTTACACCTCCACTTT. It codes for CASSPTGIPLHLHF.

This chain uses TRBV5-6 with TRBJ1-1; 8 bases line up with TRBD1. The CDR3 sequence is 17 residues long. V was clipped by 1 base and J by 0 bases; unmatched bases: 8. Germline V gene sequence: CDR1 SGHDT, CDR2 YYEEEE. This CDR3 reads CASSLNRGGLLNTEAFF. Here the CDR3 DNA reads TGTGCCAGCAGCTTGAACAGGGGGGGTCTCCTGAACACTGAAGCTTTCTTT.

The chain uses TRBV28 and TRBJ2-7, with no clear D. The V end was cut by 2 bases, the J end by 10 bases, with 12 bases between. The V gene's germline CDR1 is MDHEN and CDR2 SYDVKM. This CDR3 is built from 12 residues. CDR3 coding DNA: TGTGCCAGCAGTTTAAGTATGGGCCCTCAGTACTTC. Its translation is CASSLSMGPQYF.

Written as DNA, the CDR3 is TGTGCCAGCAATTTGAGGGGCTACACCTTC. Protein: CASNLRGYTF. The gene calls are TRBV5-8 and TRBJ1-2; D is ambiguous. The CDR3 spans 10 residues. CDR1 and CDR2 from the germline V gene are SGHTS and YDEGEE. Trimming cost V 6 bases and J 8 bases, with 8 bases left between them.

This chain connects TRBV2 to TRBJ2-3; D is uncertain. The ends were cut back, 5 bases at V and 3 bases at J, with 3 bases in the middle. The CDR3 covers 11 residues. Germline CDR1 is SNHLY and CDR2 is FYNNEI. CDR3 coding DNA: TGTGCCAGCAGTCAGACAGATACGCAGTATTTT. This translates into CASSQTDTQYF.

CDR3 coding DNA: TGTGCCAGTAGTTCCCCGGCAGGGGGTTTGGACTATGGCTACACCTTC. Its protein product is CASSSPAGGLDYGYTF. This chain joins TRBV19 and TRBJ1-2, with 7 bases matching TRBD1. The CDR3 is 16 amino acids. CDR1 is LNHDA, CDR2 SQIVND, per germline (reference sequence). V shed 5 bases and J 3 bases; nucleotides not matched to a gene: 12.

The chain uses TRBV6-6 and TRBJ2-7; 8 bases align to TRBD2. J was trimmed by 3 bases and V by 0 bases; bases with no gene match: 4. Germline V CDR1 and CDR2: MNHNY, SVGAGI (reference sequence). The CDR3 sequence is 15 residues long. CDR3 protein: CASSYSRGGRYEQYF. In nucleotides, the CDR3 is TGTGCCAGCAGTTACTCCCGGGGGGGCCGCTACGAGCAGTACTTC.

This chain connects TRBV7-9 to TRBJ1-3, with D unclear. CDR1 and CDR2 from the germline V gene are SEHNR and FQNEAQ (reference sequence). With 1 base removed from V and 9 bases from J, the gap between germline ends came to 16 bases. The CDR3 is 15 amino acids. The CDR3 DNA reads TGTGCCAGCAGCTTAGGGATTGATGGTCGAGGCACCATATATTTT. This codes for CASSLGIDGRGTIYF.